This T cell receptor beta chain originates from a study of blood T cell repertoires in COVID-19. The protocol was immunoSEQ multiplex PCR, while the TCRdb copy is restricted to in-frame clones and leaves out a portion. The data hold about 320,000 clones, with 85% to 90% observed a single time. CDR3 length: 17 amino acids. CDR1 is LNHNV, CDR2 YYDKDF, per germline (reference sequence). Trimming left V 5 bases short and J 0 bases short, with 19 bases between. Enrolment of Seattle patients took place during active infection, and they were followed longitudinally. The gene calls are TRBV15 and TRBJ1-2; D not certain. Sequencing was carried out using peripheral blood. This receptor was identified in a woman in her twenties or thirties with COVID-19, enrolled during active disease. The CDR3 loop is CATSRRLYEGANYGYTF. In nucleotides, the CDR3 is TGTGCCACCAGCCGACGGCTCTATGAGGGCGCTAACTATGGCTACACCTTC.